One and the same sample provided the 20 T cell receptor beta chains below, sequenced in a study of blood T cell repertoires in COVID-19. The protocol was immunoSEQ multiplex PCR, while the TCRdb copy is restricted to in-frame clones and leaves out a portion. The sample lists about 130,000 clones; about 80% were seen once. Sequencing was carried out using peripheral blood. All receptors derive from an older woman with acute or convalescent COVID-19.

This chain uses TRBV21-1 with TRBJ1-1. TRBV21-1 represents a pseudogene. The CDR3 extends over 15 amino acids. The CDR3 loop is CASSENYGGSTEAFF. CDR3 sequence (DNA): TGTGCCAGCAGCGAAAATTACGGGGGGAGCACTGAAGCTTTCTTT.

This clone was detected only a few times. The rearrangement uses TRBV9 and TRBJ1-6; no clear D gene. Between the trimmed V and J ends, which lost 3 bases and 5 bases, there was a span of 15 bases. The length of the CDR3 is 16 residues. Germline CDR1 reads SGDLS; CDR2 reads YYNGEE. The CDR3 nucleotides are TGTGCCAGCAGCGGGAGTAACGGTTTCAATAATTCACCCCTCCACTTT. It specifies CASSGSNGFNNSPLHF.

V is TRBV5-1 and J is TRBJ2-7; D is possibly TRBD1 (8 bases). The CDR3 loop spans 14 amino acids. The germline V gene encodes CDR1 SGHRS and CDR2 YFSETQ. Trimming removed 4 bases from V and 3 bases from J, with 14 bases in between. The CDR3 nucleotides are TGCGCCAGCAGCGAACAGGGGGGGATCTACGAGCAGTACTTC. Protein product: CASSEQGGIYEQYF.

The V call is TRBV6-5, the J call TRBJ1-1; D ambiguous. CDR1 is MNHEY, CDR2 SVGAGI, per germline. Trimming removed 8 bases from V and 2 bases from J, with 12 bases in between. CDR3 size: 13 residues. CDR3 DNA: TGTGCCAGCCTTGGGTGGGCAAACACTGAAGCTTTCTTT. It encodes CASLGWANTEAFF.

This clone was observed a single time. CDR3 loop: CASSVDRESPLHF. CDR3 sequence (DNA): TGTGCCAGTAGTGTCGACAGGGAGTCACCCCTCCACTTT. The chain carries TRBV19 and TRBJ1-6, with 7 bases lining up with TRBD1. The germline CDR1 and CDR2 sequences are LNHDA and SQIVND (reference sequence). CDR3 size: 13 residues. The V gene end was trimmed by 5 bases and the J gene end by 10 bases; junction bases not matched to a gene: 5. Looking up the rest from reference TRBV19 and TRBJ1-6 gives the full variable domain: DGGITQSPKYLFRKEGQNVTLSCEQNLNHDAMYWYRQDPGQGLRLIYYSQIVNDFQKGDIAEGYSVSREKKESFPLTVTSAQKNPTAFYLCASSVDRESPLHFGNGTRLTVT.

The rearrangement joins TRBV5-1 to TRBJ1-1; the D is unclear. With 4 bases removed from V and 10 bases from J, the gap between germline ends came to 17 bases. The germline V gene encodes CDR1 SGHRS and CDR2 YFSETQ. This CDR3 contains 13 residues. The CDR3 sequence is CASSPFTYPGAFF. Here the CDR3 DNA reads TGCGCCAGCAGCCCCTTTACATACCCTGGAGCTTTCTTT. The entire variable domain, with the rest obtained from reference TRBV5-1 and TRBJ1-1, is as follows: KAGVTQTPRYLIKTRGQQVTLSCSPISGHRSVSWYQQTPGQGLQFLFEYFSETQRNKGNFPGRFSGRQFSNSRSEMNVSTLELGDSALYLCASSPFTYPGAFFGQGTRLTVV.

The chain joins TRBV19 to TRBJ1-5; no clear D. Germline CDR1 LNHDA, CDR2 SQIVND (reference sequence). This CDR3 is built from 13 residues. The ends were cut back, 7 bases at V and 5 bases at J, with 12 bases in the middle. The CDR3 DNA reads TGTGCCAGTAACGAGGGCTGGGATCAGCCCCAGCATTTT. This translates into CASNEGWDQPQHF.

The genes are TRBV11-2 and TRBJ1-2; tentatively, D is TRBD1 (5 bases). Trimming pared 5 bases from V and 10 bases from J, leaving 20 bases between. CDR1 is SGHAT and CDR2 is FQNNGV in the germline V gene. The CDR3 has 14 amino acids. CDR3 nucleotides: TGTGCCAGCAGCCCCCAAGGCCAGGGAACCTTCTACACCTTC. Amino acid sequence: CASSPQGQGTFYTF.

This chain joins TRBV3-1 (or the pseudogene TRBV3-2) and TRBJ1-3; D may be TRBD1 (5 bases). V was clipped by 2 bases and J by 3 bases, with 5 bases between them. There are 13 residues in the CDR3. CDR1 is LGHDT, CDR2 YNNKEL, per germline (reference sequence). This CDR3 reads CASSQRGGNTIYF. The DNA for the CDR3 is TGTGCCAGCAGCCAAAGGGGTGGAAACACCATATATTTT.

The chain uses TRBV19 and TRBJ1-2, with D perhaps matching TRBD1 (6 bases). In germline, CDR1 is LNHDA, CDR2 SQIVND (reference sequence). Trimming took off 6 bases at V and 4 bases at J, with 12 bases between the two ends. CDR3 length equals 13 residues. CDR3 bases: TGTGCCAGTAGCACTGACAGGCTCTATGGCTACACCTTC. Translated: CASSTDRLYGYTF.

The chain carries TRBV7-2 and TRBJ1-1, with no clear D. The CDR3 totals 12 residues. In germline, CDR1 is SGHTA, CDR2 FQGNSA. Trimming left V 3 bases short and J 11 bases short, with 13 bases between. The CDR3 DNA is TGTGCCAGCAGCTTCGGCCCCTCGAGGGCTTTCTTT. It specifies CASSFGPSRAFF.

V is TRBV3-1 (or the pseudogene TRBV3-2) and J is TRBJ1-2, with 7 bases lining up with TRBD1. The CDR3 has 14 residues. The V and J ends lost 1 base and 7 bases, in that order; junction bases with no gene match: 6. Germline lookup yields CDR1 LGHDT and CDR2 YNNKEL (reference sequence). The CDR3 DNA follows: TGTGCCAGCAGCCAAGCATCACAGGGGTCTGGCTACACCTTC. It translates to CASSQASQGSGYTF.

CDR3 bases: TGTGCCAGCAGGGCTAGCGGGGGCCACAATGAGCAGTTCTTC. This sequence encodes CASRASGGHNEQFF. The chain carries TRBV3-1 (or the pseudogene TRBV3-2) and TRBJ2-1; 10 nucleotides agree with TRBD2. Germline trimming cut 6 bases from V and 5 bases from J; bases unmatched to any gene: 4. Germline values: CDR1 LGHDT, CDR2 YNNKEL (reference sequence). The CDR3 totals 14 residues.

This chain joins TRBV5-4 and TRBJ1-2; D not resolved. CDR1 and CDR2 (germline): SGHNT, YYREEE (reference sequence). The germline V and J ends were trimmed by 2 bases and 7 bases, with 18 bases remaining between them. The CDR3 extends over 15 amino acids. The CDR3 sequence: CASSLLGGKEAGYTF. The CDR3 DNA follows: TGTGCCAGCAGCTTATTGGGAGGAAAGGAGGCTGGCTACACCTTC.

The chain uses TRBV7-9 and TRBJ2-6; 12 positions agree with TRBD1. Germline V gene data show CDR1 as SEHNR and CDR2 as FQNEAQ (reference sequence). The V and J ends lost 3 bases and 3 bases, in that order; junction bases with no gene match: 9. This CDR3 spans 19 amino acids. The CDR3 nucleotides read TGTGCCAGCAGCTTTTACGTGGGACAGGGGGCGTATGGGGCCAACGTCCTGACTTTC. This sequence encodes CASSFYVGQGAYGANVLTF.

This chain uses TRBV6-5 with TRBJ2-1; 7 bases match TRBD1. The trim removed 10 bases at V and 4 bases at J, leaving 4 bases unmatched. Germline values: CDR1 MNHEY, CDR2 SVGAGI. This CDR3 comprises 12 residues. The CDR3 loop reads CATLQGYNEQFF. The CDR3 nucleotides are TGTGCCACCTTACAGGGGTACAATGAGCAGTTCTTC.

The chain links TRBV2 to TRBJ2-6; D gene unclear. Germline CDR1 and CDR2: SNHLY and FYNNEI. V was shortened by 1 base and J by 0 bases, with 10 bases between the two germline ends. The CDR3 runs to 17 residues. DNA of the CDR3: TGTGCCAGCAGTGAAGGAGTTGCTATCTCTGGGGCCAACGTCCTGACTTTC. Amino acids: CASSEGVAISGANVLTF.

The chain is built from TRBV29-1 and TRBJ1-2; TRBD1 matches at 9 bases. This CDR3 is 12 amino acids long. The ends lost 6 bases at V and 8 bases at J; junction bases unmatched: 7. Germline lookup yields CDR1 SQVTM and CDR2 ANQGSEA. The CDR3 loop is CSVDRGVQGYTF. In nucleotides, the CDR3 is TGCAGCGTGGACAGGGGAGTTCAGGGCTACACCTTC.

The chain's CDR3 is CASSPRAGNSDTQYF. CDR3 DNA sequence: TGTGCCAGCTCACCACGGGCGGGGAACTCAGATACGCAGTATTTT. V gene TRBV18 combines with J gene TRBJ2-3; tentatively, D is TRBD2 (6 bases). The CDR3 covers 15 residues. V was clipped by 1 base and J by 4 bases, with 12 bases between them. Germline CDR1 and CDR2: KGHSH and LQKENI.

This clone came up many times. The chain couples TRBV5-1 to TRBJ1-3, with D hard to call. V was shortened by 2 bases and J by 0 bases, with 12 bases between the two germline ends. Germline lookup yields CDR1 SGHRS and CDR2 YFSETQ. There are 16 residues in the CDR3. In DNA form, the CDR3 reads TGCGCCAGCAGCTTTTTGGAGGCAGGCTCTGGAAACACCATATATTTT. It codes for CASSFLEAGSGNTIYF. The full variable domain, with the rest looked up from reference TRBV5-1 and TRBJ1-3, is KAGVTQTPRYLIKTRGQQVTLSCSPISGHRSVSWYQQTPGQGLQFLFEYFSETQRNKGNFPGRFSGRQFSNSRSEMNVSTLELGDSALYLCASSFLEAGSGNTIYFGEGSWLTVV.